This entry concerns a single T cell receptor (beta chain). Its cognate antigen is unknown. Treatment in this sample: roughly 20 received Ad26.COV2.S at low or high dose, single or two shots; about 5 received placebo; per-sample allocation not given. Specimen acquisition occurred on day 63 following the initial vaccine or placebo injection. The sample came from a Boston adult aged 18-55 years. Ad26.COV2.S expressed prefusion-stabilized spike from the original Wuhan strain. This record comes from a study of Ad26.COV2.S vaccination and SARS-CoV-2 variants. Study-wide points: Following vaccination, spike-specific CD8+ and CD4+ T cell responses reportedly exhibited substantial breadth. Non-spike TCR breadth showed similarity between vaccine and placebo recipients.

The CDR3 is 15 residues long. Germline assignment: CDR1 SGHAT and CDR2 FQNNGV. The V gene lost 0 bases and the J gene lost 3 bases, with 12 bases spanning the gap. Some clones are missing from TCRdb's copy, which holds only in-frame ones; the method was immunoSEQ multiplex PCR. The sample shows about 420,000 clones, approximately 90% of them seen only once. This receptor was taken from a person aged 18-65 years who received the Ad26.COV2.S COVID-19 vaccine or a placebo. Source: peripheral blood, taken in a trial of Ad26.COV2.S vaccine versus placebo. This chain joins TRBV11-2 and TRBJ2-7, with D unresolved. In DNA form, the CDR3 reads TGTGCCAGCAGCTTAGATGTACAGACGTACTACGAGCAGTACTTC. It yields the protein CASSLDVQTYYEQYF.